The clone carrying this T cell receptor beta chain has only a few counts. Its antigen is as yet unknown. The data derive from a study of T-cell memory formation after mild COVID-19. For the study at large: The TCR clusters were mostly specific to one donor. Overall study results and limits: CM and EM subsets held most contracting CD4+ clones; EMRA held CD8+ ones.

Trimming took 0 bases from V and 0 from J, leaving 20 bases between them. Germline CDR1 MNHEY, CDR2 SVGEGT. This CDR3 spans 19 amino acids. TCRdb re-called the 5' RACE reads with MiXCR, one entry per CDR3 protein. Of roughly 80,000 distinct CDR3 sequences in the sample, approximately 13% were seen once. Sequencing was performed on PBMCs or a T cell subset sorted from them (not recorded which). The V call is TRBV6-2 or TRBV6-3, the J call TRBJ1-1, with TRBD1 as a possible D gene (6 bases). This TCR was sampled from an adult woman who had mild COVID-19 (a few samples of this study predate the infection). Cell type and time point are not known. CDR3 bases: TGTGCCAGCAGTTACTCGAAGTCGAGACTACAGGGACTGAACACTGAAGCTTTCTTT. Its protein product is CASSYSKSRLQGLNTEAFF.